The 18 T cell receptor beta chains in this list originate from one sample, sequenced in a study of CD8 T cells in ankylosing spondylitis. TCRdb redid the calling of the 5' RACE reads with MiXCR, one entry per CDR3 protein. This sample yields more than 25,000 distinct CDR3 sequences, of which 13% to 15% are seen a single time; 35% to 45% belongs to the top ten. The sequenced sample consisted of blood. These receptors were collected from a male donor with ankylosing spondylitis or in good health (not recorded which).

In this sample, this clonotype turned up a few times. The rearrangement uses TRBV6-2 or TRBV6-3 and TRBJ2-1; 9 bases fit TRBD2. The length of the CDR3 is 12 residues. Trimming took 6 bases from V and 8 from J; bases not matched to a gene: 2. Germline CDR1 MNHEY, CDR2 SVGEGT. CDR3 sequence reads: CASRGLAYEQFF. The CDR3 DNA reads as TGTGCCAGCAGGGGACTAGCATATGAGCAGTTCTTC.

The chain employs TRBV4-3 and TRBJ2-5; possibly TRBD2 for D (5 bases). Germline V gives CDR1 LGHNA, CDR2 YSLEER. The CDR3 is 13 amino acids. Trimming took 0 bases from V and 8 from J, leaving 10 bases between them. The CDR3: CASSQDAEATQYF. The CDR3 nucleotides are TGCGCCAGCAGCCAAGATGCGGAGGCCACCCAGTACTTC.

This clonotype turned up a few times. This rearrangement joins TRBV7-9 to TRBJ1-5; no definite D call. CDR3 length: 14 residues. Germline V lookup: CDR1 SEHNR, CDR2 FQNEAQ (reference sequence). With 4 bases removed from V and 0 bases from J, the gap between germline ends came to 7 bases. CDR3 coding DNA: TGTGCCAGCAGCTCGTATGATAGCAATCAGCCCCAGCATTTT. It encodes CASSSYDSNQPQHF.

J is TRBJ2-2 and V is TRBV14; TRBD1 agrees at 10 bases. V was pared by 3 bases and J by 5 bases, with 9 bases of the junction left unmatched. CDR3 length: 17 amino acids. CDR1 is SGHDN, CDR2 FVKESK, per germline. In DNA, the CDR3 is TGTGCCAGCAGCCAGCCGACAGGGGGCTTAGGTACCGGGGAGCTGTTTTTT. This encodes CASSQPTGGLGTGELFF.

This clonotype showed up just a few times. The chain uses TRBV7-3 and TRBJ1-1; no clear D gene. The CDR3 loop spans 13 amino acids. CDR1 and CDR2 from the germline V gene are SGHTA and FQGTGA. Trimming cost V 2 bases and J 5 bases, with 9 bases left between them. The CDR3 sequence: CASSLSSGTEAFF. The CDR3 bases are TGTGCCAGCAGCTTATCTTCAGGAACTGAAGCTTTCTTT.

A few counts support this clonotype. The CDR3 DNA sequence: TGCGCCAGCAGCTTGACGGGGAGAGCTGTCCGTAGCTCCTACGAGCAGTACTTC. Protein product: CASSLTGRAVRSSYEQYF. This chain uses TRBV5-1 with TRBJ2-7; tentative D call: TRBD2 (5 bases). Germline V lookup: CDR1 SGHRS, CDR2 YFSETQ. This CDR3 is 18 amino acids long. With 1 base removed from V and 0 bases from J, the gap between germline ends came to 20 bases.

This clonotype was detected only once. This chain connects TRBV7-3 to TRBJ1-5, with 9 positions matching TRBD1. V trimming: 5 bases; J trimming: 2 bases; junction bases outside the gene matches: 10. The CDR3 has 17 residues. Germline loops: CDR1 SGHTA, CDR2 FQGTGA. This CDR3 is CASSPKTGGQCNQPQHF. Written as DNA, the CDR3 is TGTGCCAGCAGCCCGAAGACAGGGGGACAGTGCAATCAGCCCCAGCATTTT.

This chain connects TRBV7-3 to TRBJ2-1; 12 bases are shared with TRBD2. The germline V gene has CDR1 SGHTA and CDR2 FQGTGA. This CDR3 contains 16 residues. The trim removed 2 bases at V and 8 bases at J, leaving 7 bases unmatched. In DNA, the CDR3 is TGTGCCAGCAGCTTAGTGGGGGGACTAGCGGGTCATGAGCAGTTCTTC. This translates into CASSLVGGLAGHEQFF.

The CDR3 DNA reads TGTGCCAGCAGTGGGCTAGATACGCAGTATTTT. This sequence encodes CASSGLDTQYF. V and J are TRBV25-1 and TRBJ2-3; D unclear. The germline gives CDR1 MGHDK, CDR2 SYGVNS. Trimming took off 4 bases at V and 5 bases at J, with 4 bases between the two ends. The CDR3 is 11 amino acids.

The chain links TRBV11-2 to TRBJ2-2; D call uncertain. The CDR3 runs 15 residues. Trimming pared 1 base from V and 2 bases from J, leaving 8 bases between. The germline V gene has CDR1 SGHAT and CDR2 FQNNGV. The CDR3 bases are TGTGCCAGCAGCTTAGGAGCCCAAAACACCGGGGAGCTGTTTTTT. This codes for CASSLGAQNTGELFF.

This chain joins TRBV11-2 and TRBJ2-1; weak D call: TRBD1 (6 bases). Looked up from germline, CDR1 is SGHAT and CDR2 is FQNNGV. CDR3 size: 15 residues. V was shortened by 3 bases and J by 7 bases, with 16 bases between the two germline ends. CDR3 bases: TGTGCCAGCAGCTTTGACAGGCCACTATTGAATGAGCAGTTCTTC. Residues: CASSFDRPLLNEQFF.

In its sample, this clonotype was seen a few times. The J gene is TRBJ1-2, the V gene TRBV7-2; D ambiguous. Germline lookup yields CDR1 SGHTA and CDR2 FQGNSA. The CDR3 runs 12 residues. V was trimmed by 0 bases and J by 2 bases, leaving 1 base between them. DNA of the CDR3: TGTGCCAGCAGCTTAGCCAACTATGGCTACACCTTC. It translates to CASSLANYGYTF.

The rearrangement links TRBV7-2 to TRBJ1-4; D call uncertain. CDR1 and CDR2 (germline): SGHTA, FQGNSA. The ends were cut back, 1 base at V and 0 bases at J, with 9 bases in the middle. CDR3 length equals 16 residues. The CDR3 protein is CASSLVTDATNEKLFF. In DNA form, the CDR3 reads TGTGCCAGCAGCTTAGTGACGGACGCAACTAATGAAAAACTGTTTTTT.

The chain recombines TRBV10-3 with TRBJ1-5; TRBD1 agrees at 8 bases. The CDR3 is 15 amino acids. Germline V lookup: CDR1 ENHRY, CDR2 SYGVKD. The junction had 6 bases not matched to a gene; V was cut back by 2 bases and J by 6 bases. CDR3 region: CAISETGGKVQPQHF. As DNA, the CDR3 is TGTGCCATCAGTGAGACAGGGGGAAAGGTTCAGCCCCAGCATTTT.

The chain links TRBV6-1 to TRBJ2-2, with D possibly matching TRBD1 (6 bases). Trimming cost V 3 bases and J 4 bases, with 18 bases left between them. Germline V gene sequence: CDR1 MNHNS, CDR2 SASEGT. The CDR3 is 17 residues long. The CDR3 nucleotides are TGTGCCAGCAGTGAGCCCGACAGGTCTCGGGGCACCGGGGAGCTGTTTTTT. It is translated as CASSEPDRSRGTGELFF.

This clonotype occurred a few times. V and J are TRBV4-3 and TRBJ2-1, with TRBD2 identical over 8 bases. J was trimmed by 2 bases and V by 1 base; bases with no gene match: 1. Germline V gives CDR1 LGHNA, CDR2 YSLEER. The CDR3 consists of 15 residues. CDR3 in amino acids: CASSQGTSTYNEQFF. CDR3 sequence (DNA): TGCGCCAGCAGCCAAGGGACTAGCACCTACAATGAGCAGTTCTTC.

The table lists this clonotype with a few counts. J is TRBJ1-1 and V is TRBV28; no definite D call. V lost 6 bases to trimming and J lost 5 bases, with 10 bases between them. The germline gives CDR1 MDHEN, CDR2 SYDVKM. The CDR3 contains 12 residues. The CDR3 here is CASRATGTEAFF. In DNA, the CDR3 is TGTGCCAGCAGAGCAACCGGGACTGAAGCTTTCTTT.

The rearrangement uses TRBV12-3 or TRBV12-4 and TRBJ2-3, with a tentative D call TRBD2 (5 bases). V was pared by 5 bases and J by 2 bases, with 11 bases between. The CDR3 is made up of 14 amino acids. The CDR3 here is CASSTSSHTDTQYF. Here the CDR3 DNA reads TGTGCCAGCAGTACTAGTTCCCACACAGATACGCAGTATTTT.